Listed below are T cell receptor beta chains from one sample, sequenced in a study of blood T cells in healthy people across ages. MiXCR was run by TCRdb on the 5' RACE reads, yielding one entry per CDR3 protein. The sample yields 650,000 to 1,000,000 distinct CDR3 sequences, around 36% seen once. The specimen sequenced was blood. Receptor source: a man aged 18-30 years in good health. Both conserved end residues are part of each CDR3. Each record gives: D gene, clone size, CDR3 length, J gene, V gene, CDR3 DNA, CDR3 protein. A D gene is named only where the DNA matches it firmly. A clone size is listed for some rows: how often the clone was seen (once, few, many), or a class if it is expanded.

TRBD2,NA,16,TRBJ2-1,TRBV7-2,TGTGCCAGCAGCTTAGTAGCGGAGACACTGCGGGAGACCCAGTTCTTC,CASSLVAETLRETQFF
NA,NA,15,TRBJ1-5,TRBV6-6,TGTGCCAGCAGTTATGGGGAAACTAGCAATCAGCCCCAGCATTTT,CASSYGETSNQPQHF
NA,NA,18,TRBJ2-4,TRBV6-5,TGTGCCAGCAGTTCTCTCTCACAGGGCCTTCTAGCCAAAAACATTCAGTACTTC,CASSSLSQGLLAKNIQYF
NA,NA,12,TRBJ2-5,TRBV28,TGTGCCAACAGTACTAACAGAGAGACCCAGTACTTC,CANSTNRETQYF
TRBD1,NA,16,TRBJ1-2,TRBV6-5,TGTGCCAGCAGGCCGGACAGGGGCCGTGCTAACTATGGCTACACCTTC,CASRPDRGRANYGYTF
TRBD1,NA,15,TRBJ2-1,TRBV6-5,TGTGCCAGCAGTTACGAGGGACAGGGGTACAATGAGCAGTTCTTC,CASSYEGQGYNEQFF
NA,few,18,TRBJ1-2,TRBV21-1,TGTGCCAGCAGCGAGACAGTCCCCGTATCCCATATTAACTATGGCTACACCTTC,CASSETVPVSHINYGYTF
NA,NA,10,TRBJ2-5,TRBV29-1,TGCAGCGTTGAAGCCCAGGTTATGTACTTC,CSVEAQVMYF
TRBD1,NA,14,TRBJ2-5,TRBV7-8,TGTGCCAGCAGCGCACGGGACAGAACGAGGGAGCAGTACTTC,CASSARDRTREQYF
NA,many,12,TRBJ1-2,TRBV12-3/TRBV12-4,TGTGCCAGCAGTTTGGTCGGGGACGGCTACACCTTC,CASSLVGDGYTF
NA,NA,16,TRBJ2-1,TRBV4-3,TGCGCCAGCAGCCGGGGAAGGGGGGGCGCCTACAATGAGCAGTTCTTC,CASSRGRGGAYNEQFF
NA,NA,14,TRBJ2-7,TRBV6-4,TGTGCCAGCAGTGACTCGGTAGGGTCGGGTGAGCAGTACTTC,CASSDSVGSGEQYF
NA,NA,13,TRBJ2-7,TRBV5-1,TGCGCCAGCAGCGGGGGAGAGTCCTACGAGCAGTACTTC,CASSGGESYEQYF
TRBD1,few,16,TRBJ1-5,TRBV6-6,TGTGCCAGCAGTACTACAGGGGGGCATGGCAATCAGCCCCAGCATTTT,CASSTTGGHGNQPQHF
TRBD1,NA,12,TRBJ1-2,TRBV9,TGTGCCAGCGTAGACAGGGTCAATGGCTACACCTTC,CASVDRVNGYTF
NA,few,17,TRBJ1-2,TRBV4-3,TGCGCCAGCAGCCAAGTTCCTCGGCCGGGATCTAACTATGGCTACACCTTC,CASSQVPRPGSNYGYTF
NA,few,14,TRBJ2-2,TRBV9,TGTGCCAGCAGCGTAACGAACCCCCCCGGGGAGCTGTTTTTT,CASSVTNPPGELFF
TRBD1,NA,16,TRBJ2-2,TRBV9,TGTGCCAGCAGCCCCCGTGGGGACAGGGTGGCCGGGGAGCTGTTTTTT,CASSPRGDRVAGELFF
NA,NA,17,TRBJ2-3,TRBV20-1,TGCAGTGCTAGAGATATAGTGGACGGGGACGGCACAGATACGCAGTATTTT,CSARDIVDGDGTDTQYF
NA,few,20,TRBJ2-3,TRBV7-3,TGTGCCAGCAGCTTAACAAGGTCGGGGCGGGTGAATCGATTCACAGATACGCAGTATTTT,CASSLTRSGRVNRFTDTQYF
NA,NA,16,TRBJ2-3,TRBV9,TGTGCCAGCAGCGTAGGCGGATCCGAAATAACAGATACGCAGTATTTT,CASSVGGSEITDTQYF
NA,NA,15,TRBJ2-1,TRBV24-1,TGTGCCACCAGTGATGTAGGCAGGGATCGTGGTGAGCAGTTCTTC,CATSDVGRDRGEQFF
NA,NA,17,TRBJ1-1,TRBV4-2,TGTGCCCGCAGCCAAGACCCTGGTAGACAAGGCCACCGTGAAGCTTTCTTT,CARSQDPGRQGHREAFF
NA,NA,14,TRBJ2-5,TRBV18,TGTGCCAGCTCGCGGGGCCGGAGACAAGAGACCCAGTACTTC,CASSRGRRQETQYF
NA,NA,13,TRBJ1-1,TRBV7-2,TGTGCCAGCAGCCCCTCATGGGGCACTGAAGCTTTCTTT,CASSPSWGTEAFF
TRBD1,NA,17,TRBJ2-2,TRBV4-1,TGCGCCAGCAGCCATCCTCCTCGACAGGGGTATCCCGGGGAGCTGTTTTTT,CASSHPPRQGYPGELFF
NA,few,14,TRBJ2-1,TRBV5-5,TGTGCCAGCAGCTTGGTAGGAGGGCACAATGAGCAGTTCTTC,CASSLVGGHNEQFF
NA,NA,15,TRBJ1-6,TRBV27,TGTGCCAGCAGTTTTCTGGGGGCGGTTCGATCACCCCTCCACTTT,CASSFLGAVRSPLHF
NA,NA,17,TRBJ2-7,TRBV5-1,TGCGCCAGCAGCTACAGTAAACAGGCCGCTTCCTCCTACGAGCAGTACTTC,CASSYSKQAASSYEQYF
NA,NA,16,TRBJ1-2,TRBV6-5,TGTGCCAGCAGTTACGGTATCGGGGGGGTTAGCTATGGCTACACCTTC,CASSYGIGGVSYGYTF
TRBD1,few,15,TRBJ2-1,TRBV5-6,TGTGCCAGCAGGCCAACAGGGGGCTACCACAATGAGCAGTTCTTC,CASRPTGGYHNEQFF
TRBD2,many,15,TRBJ2-1,TRBV4-3,TGCGCCAGCAGCCCAAACCTAGCGGGTTACAATGAGCAGTTCTTC,CASSPNLAGYNEQFF
NA,NA,13,TRBJ2-1,TRBV4-1,TGCGCCAGCAGCCAAGTGGAAGGGGGTGGGCAGTTCTTC,CASSQVEGGGQFF
TRBD2,NA,17,TRBJ2-5,TRBV6-6,TGTGCCAGCAGTCCGCGGGGGGGCCAGAGTGTCGGAGAGACCCAGTACTTC,CASSPRGGQSVGETQYF
NA,NA,13,TRBJ1-1,TRBV20-1,TGCAGTGCTAGACCTGTCGTGGGGTCTGAAGCTTTCTTT,CSARPVVGSEAFF